The sequence of this T cell receptor beta chain was determined in a study of spatial heterogeneity in lung cancer. There are 13 residues in the CDR3. The V gene's germline CDR1 is KGHDR and CDR2 SFDVKD. Trimming shortened V by 5 bases and J by 4 bases, and 9 bases separated the two germline ends. TCRdb re-analysed the 5' RACE reads in MiXCR, keeping a single row per CDR3 protein. The sample contains 2,500 to 3,500 distinct CDR3 sequences, roughly 15% of which appear only once. Time point indicated: sample taken at primary tumor resection. The donor group consisted of under 95 patients who had untreated, early-stage non-small cell lung cancer. TCRs were sequenced from unsorted whole RNA of tumor, nontumor lung or PBMC. Overall study results and limits: Expanded intratumoral alpha and beta TCR counts tracked tumor mutation counts.

This clonotype was observed a few times. The antigen is unknown. The chain recombines TRBV24-1 with TRBJ2-3; perhaps TRBD1 as D (5 bases). The receptor's source is a male donor with early-stage non-small cell lung cancer. Sequences were derived from lung tumor tissue, sampled at surgery. This CDR3 is CATSVGLADTQYF. For the CDR3, the DNA is TGTGCCACCAGTGTGGGGCTTGCAGATACGCAGTATTTT.